Following are 8 T cell receptor beta chains from one sample sequenced in a study of blood T cell repertoires in COVID-19. Profiling relied on immunoSEQ multiplex PCR, and the TCRdb table lists in-frame clones only, not all of them. The sample gives about 360,000 clones, 85% to 90% of which show up once; less than 3.5% is in the top ten. The material sequenced was peripheral blood. These receptors all come from a human donor in a cohort sampled during active COVID-19.

This chain links TRBV18 with TRBJ1-1; tentatively, D is TRBD1 (6 bases). The CDR3 contains 15 residues. Between the trimmed V and J ends, which lost 4 bases and 0 bases, there was a span of 12 bases. Germline values: CDR1 KGHSH, CDR2 LQKENI. The CDR3 sequence: CASSLAGGMNTEAFF. CDR3 DNA sequence: TGTGCCAGCTCACTTGCGGGGGGCATGAACACTGAAGCTTTCTTT.

V and J are TRBV19 and TRBJ1-6; D uncertain. This CDR3 has 15 residues. Looked up from germline, CDR1 is LNHDA and CDR2 is SQIVND (reference sequence). V lost 6 bases to trimming and J lost 10 bases, with 19 bases between them. DNA of the CDR3: TGTGCCAGTAGCCTTGGCGGGGATTTAGGGTCACCCCTCCACTTT. Protein: CASSLGGDLGSPLHF.

This chain connects TRBV5-1 to TRBJ1-6, with a tentative D call TRBD1 (5 bases). The CDR3 sequence is 17 residues long. Germline V lookup: CDR1 SGHRS, CDR2 YFSETQ. With 1 base removed from V and 0 bases from J, the gap between germline ends came to 11 bases. The CDR3 here is CASSLSYRSSYNSPLHF. The CDR3 DNA reads as TGCGCCAGCAGCTTGTCGTACAGGAGCTCCTATAATTCACCCCTCCACTTT.

The chain has TRBV6-5 and TRBJ1-4; possibly TRBD1 for D (6 bases). The CDR3 has 14 amino acids. Trimming took 4 bases from V and 5 from J, leaving 11 bases between them. Germline lookup yields CDR1 MNHEY and CDR2 SVGAGI. This CDR3 is CASSSSDRNEKLFF. CDR3 DNA sequence: TGTGCCAGCAGTTCCTCAGACAGGAATGAAAAACTGTTTTTT.

The chain carries TRBV6-5 and TRBJ1-3; TRBD1 matches 9 bases. This CDR3 is built from 16 residues. Per the germline V gene, CDR1 is MNHEY and CDR2 is SVGAGI. The V gene end was trimmed by 3 bases and the J gene end by 0 bases; junction bases not matched to a gene: 3. CDR3 DNA: TGTGCCAGCAGTTATCGGGACAGGGACTCTGGAAACACCATATATTTT. It codes for CASSYRDRDSGNTIYF.

The gene calls are TRBV7-2 and TRBJ2-2, with TRBD2 identical over 8 bases. CDR1 is SGHTA, CDR2 FQGNSA, per germline. The CDR3 extends over 17 amino acids. V gave up 1 base and J gave up 7 bases; unmatched junction bases: 11. The CDR3 is CASSLVLAVLGNGELFF. The CDR3 DNA sequence: TGTGCCAGCAGCTTAGTACTAGCGGTTCTGGGTAACGGGGAGCTGTTTTTT.

CDR3: CASSNIQGRGTEAFF. In DNA, the CDR3 is TGTGCCAGCAGCAACATACAGGGGCGAGGCACTGAAGCTTTCTTT. The chain uses TRBV11-2 and TRBJ1-1; 7 positions agree with TRBD1. This CDR3 region has 15 residues. Germline values: CDR1 SGHAT, CDR2 FQNNGV. Trimming removed 5 bases from V and 4 bases from J; junction bases left unmatched: 10.

This CDR3 is CASSTKTGVEQYF. The CDR3 DNA is TGTGCCAGCAGTACCAAGACAGGGGTCGAGCAGTACTTC. The rearrangement uses TRBV27 and TRBJ2-7, with TRBD1 matching over 8 bases. This CDR3 region has 13 residues. The germline CDR1 and CDR2 sequences are MNHEY and SMNVEV (reference sequence). With 5 bases clipped from V and 6 bases from J, the junction kept 6 bases outside the gene matches.